Presented here are 9 T cell receptor beta chains from one specimen sequenced in a study of CD8 T cells in ankylosing spondylitis. TCRdb re-analysed the 5' RACE reads in MiXCR, keeping a single row per CDR3 protein. The sample consists of about 240,000 distinct CDR3 sequences, about 11% of them appearing once. Sample: blood, either unsorted or a sorted T cell fraction (not recorded which). The source is a male donor with ankylosing spondylitis or in good health (not recorded which).

The rearrangement uses TRBV5-4 and TRBJ2-5, with 15 bases fitting TRBD2. V dropped 3 bases and J dropped 5; count of bases not matched to a gene: 2. The germline CDR1 and CDR2 sequences are SGHNT and YYREEE (reference sequence). The CDR3 totals 15 residues. In nucleotides, the CDR3 is TGTGCCAGCAGCTACGGGACTAGCGGGGGGGAGACCCAGTACTTC. This gives the protein CASSYGTSGGETQYF.

This clonotype showed up many times. V gene TRBV20-1 combines with J gene TRBJ1-1, with D unclear. Germline V gene sequence: CDR1 DFQATT, CDR2 SNEGSKA (reference sequence). This CDR3 comprises 12 residues. Trimming removed 6 bases at V and 3 bases at J, with 11 bases between. This chain's CDR3 is CSASIRDTEAFF. CDR3 nucleotide sequence: TGCAGTGCCTCGATTCGCGACACTGAAGCTTTCTTT.

This clonotype came up many times. This rearrangement joins TRBV15 to TRBJ2-1, with D possibly matching TRBD2 (6 bases). The germline V gene has CDR1 LNHNV and CDR2 YYDKDF (reference sequence). The CDR3 is 12 amino acids. Trimming removed 3 bases from V and 13 bases from J, with 13 bases in between. The CDR3 loop is CATSSPRGKQFF. In DNA form, the CDR3 reads TGTGCCACCAGCAGTCCACGGGGGAAACAGTTCTTC.

There are many counts of this clonotype. The V call is TRBV12-3 or TRBV12-4, the J call TRBJ2-3; unclear D gene. The CDR3 is made up of 15 amino acids. Between the trimmed V and J ends, which lost 1 base and 2 bases, there was a span of 10 bases. The CDR3 sequence: CASSLDRPDTDTQYF. In DNA form, the CDR3 reads TGTGCCAGCAGTTTAGACAGACCAGACACAGATACGCAGTATTTT.

A few counts support this clonotype. This chain uses TRBV6-2 or TRBV6-3 with TRBJ1-1; the D gene is possibly TRBD1 (6 bases). The CDR3 contains 15 residues. Germline CDR1 and CDR2: MNHEY and SVGEGT. V gave up 0 bases and J gave up 7 bases, with 15 bases separating them. CDR3 nucleotides: TGTGCCAGCAGTTACTCTGGGGGGCTCAGAGGTGAAGCTTTCTTT. Translated: CASSYSGGLRGEAFF.

The chain recombines TRBV29-1 with TRBJ2-5, with no clear D. The ends were cut back, 0 bases at V and 4 bases at J, with 9 bases in the middle. This CDR3 is 13 amino acids long. Germline V gives CDR1 SQVTM, CDR2 ANQGSEA. DNA for the CDR3: TGCAGCGTTGAAGATCCGTTTGTAGAGACCCAGTACTTC. Translation: CSVEDPFVETQYF.

This clonotype was picked up many times. This chain links TRBV12-3 or TRBV12-4 with TRBJ1-5, with TRBD1 as a possible D gene (5 bases). The CDR3 runs 18 residues. V lost 6 bases and J lost 5, with 26 bases in between. The CDR3 coding sequence is TGTGCCAGCAGCTCGCGCCCGCGGGACTCAGGGAAGGATCAGCCCCAGCATTTT. This encodes CASSSRPRDSGKDQPQHF.

This clonotype was observed at least ten times. The CDR3 bases are TGTGCCAGCAGTACACAACTAGCGGGATTCTCCTACGAGCAGTACTTC. It is translated as CASSTQLAGFSYEQYF. The V and J genes are TRBV27 and TRBJ2-7; 10 positions agree with TRBD2. The trim removed 5 bases at V and 0 bases at J, leaving 7 bases unmatched. The CDR3 extends over 16 amino acids. The germline gives CDR1 MNHEY, CDR2 SMNVEV (reference sequence).

Ten or more counts support this clonotype. This chain links TRBV5-1 with TRBJ2-1; 8 nucleotides align to TRBD2. Germline trimming cut 1 base from V and 7 bases from J; bases unmatched to any gene: 7. The CDR3 has 15 amino acids. The germline CDR1 and CDR2 sequences are SGHRS and YFSETQ. The CDR3 spells CASSLLGTRKNEQFF. As DNA, the CDR3 is TGCGCCAGCAGCTTGTTGGGGACTAGGAAGAATGAGCAGTTCTTC.